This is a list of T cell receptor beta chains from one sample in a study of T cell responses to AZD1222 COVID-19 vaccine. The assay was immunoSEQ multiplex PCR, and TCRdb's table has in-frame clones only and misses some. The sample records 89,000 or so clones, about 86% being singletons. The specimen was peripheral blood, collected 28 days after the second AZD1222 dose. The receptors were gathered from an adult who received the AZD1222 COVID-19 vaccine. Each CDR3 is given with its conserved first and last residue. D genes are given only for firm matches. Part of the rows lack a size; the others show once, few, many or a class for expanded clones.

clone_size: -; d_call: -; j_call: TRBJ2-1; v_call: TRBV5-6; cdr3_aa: CASSLVDEARLVQFF; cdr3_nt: TGTGCCAGCAGCTTGGTCGACGAAGCAAGGTTGGTGCAGTTCTTC
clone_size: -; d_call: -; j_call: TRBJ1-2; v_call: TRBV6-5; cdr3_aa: CASALEGGYGYTF; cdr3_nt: TGTGCCAGCGCCCTTGAGGGAGGCTATGGCTACACCTTC
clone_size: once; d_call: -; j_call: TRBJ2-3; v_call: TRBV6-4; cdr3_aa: CASSDRATDTQYF; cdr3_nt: TGTGCCAGCAGTGACAGGGCAACAGATACGCAGTATTTT
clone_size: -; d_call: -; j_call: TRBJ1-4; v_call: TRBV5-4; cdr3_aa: CASSRDRATNEKLFF; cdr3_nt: TGTGCCAGCAGCCGAGACAGAGCAACTAATGAAAAACTGTTTTTT
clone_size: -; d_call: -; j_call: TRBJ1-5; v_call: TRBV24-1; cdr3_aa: CATSGRTDQPQHF; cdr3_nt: TGTGCCACCAGTGGTCGGACGGATCAGCCCCAGCATTTT
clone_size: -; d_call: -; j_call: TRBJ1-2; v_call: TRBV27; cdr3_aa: CASRGQWGYGYTF; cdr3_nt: TGTGCCAGCCGCGGACAGTGGGGGTATGGCTACACCTTC
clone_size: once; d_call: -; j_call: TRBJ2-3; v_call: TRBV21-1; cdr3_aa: CASSHPGDKADTQYF; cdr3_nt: TGTGCCAGCAGCCACCCCGGGGACAAGGCAGATACGCAGTATTTT
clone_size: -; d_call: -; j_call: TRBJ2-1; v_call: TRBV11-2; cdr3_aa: CASSLRATSDEQFF; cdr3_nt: TGTGCCAGCAGCTTACGGGCGACGTCGGATGAGCAGTTCTTC
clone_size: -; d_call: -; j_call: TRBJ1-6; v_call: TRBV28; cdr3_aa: CASSPGAPAYSPLHF; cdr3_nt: TGTGCCAGCAGTCCAGGGGCCCCAGCGTACTCACCCCTCCACTTT
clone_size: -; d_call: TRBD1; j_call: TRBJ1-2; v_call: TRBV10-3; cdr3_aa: CAISDISRGQDYGYTF; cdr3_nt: TGTGCCATCAGTGATATAAGCAGGGGGCAGGACTATGGCTACACCTTC
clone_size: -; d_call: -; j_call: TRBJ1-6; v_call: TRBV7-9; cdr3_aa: CASSLGPDSTFNSPLHF; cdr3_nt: TGTGCCAGCAGCTTAGGCCCGGACAGCACATTTAATTCACCCCTCCACTTT
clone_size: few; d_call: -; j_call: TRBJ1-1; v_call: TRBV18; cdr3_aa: CASSLGPFEAFF; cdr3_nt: TGTGCCAGCTCCCTAGGGCCGTTTGAAGCTTTCTTT
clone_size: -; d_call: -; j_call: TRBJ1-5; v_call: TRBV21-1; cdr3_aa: CASSMGQGSLYSNQPQHF; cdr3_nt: TGTGCCAGCAGCATGGGACAGGGCTCACTTTATAGCAATCAGCCCCAGCATTTT
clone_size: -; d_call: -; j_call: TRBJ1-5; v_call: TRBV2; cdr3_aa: CASSWTDNQPQHF; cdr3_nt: TGTGCCAGCTCCTGGACAGACAATCAGCCCCAGCATTTT
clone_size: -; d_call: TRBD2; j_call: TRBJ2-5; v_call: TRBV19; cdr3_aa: CASSILSTSGGRETQYF; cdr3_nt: TGTGCCAGTAGTATACTTTCGACTAGCGGGGGACGCGAGACCCAGTACTTC
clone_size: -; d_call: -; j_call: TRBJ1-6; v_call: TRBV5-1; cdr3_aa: CASSLAEGAGVAPLHF; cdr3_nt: TGCGCCAGCAGCTTGGCCGAAGGGGCAGGGGTGGCACCCCTCCACTTT
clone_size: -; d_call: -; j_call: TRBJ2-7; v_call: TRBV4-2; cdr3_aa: CASSQRGELNDEQYF; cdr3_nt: TGTGCCAGCAGCCAAAGGGGGGAGCTTAACGACGAGCAGTACTTC
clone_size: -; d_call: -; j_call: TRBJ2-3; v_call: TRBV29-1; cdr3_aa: CSGGWGDTQYF; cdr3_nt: TGCAGCGGCGGGTGGGGAGATACGCAGTATTTT
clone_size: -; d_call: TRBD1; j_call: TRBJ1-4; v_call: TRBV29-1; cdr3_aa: CSALGQGAKEKLFF; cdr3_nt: TGCAGCGCTCTCGGACAGGGGGCGAAGGAAAAACTGTTTTTT
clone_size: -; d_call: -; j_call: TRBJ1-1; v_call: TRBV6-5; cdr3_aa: CASSYSTGRTEAFF; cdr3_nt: TGTGCCAGCAGTTACTCGACTGGTCGCACTGAAGCTTTCTTT
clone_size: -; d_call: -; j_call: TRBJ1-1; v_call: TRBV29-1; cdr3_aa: CSAEKLEETEAFF; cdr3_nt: TGCAGCGCCGAGAAACTCGAAGAAACTGAAGCTTTCTTT
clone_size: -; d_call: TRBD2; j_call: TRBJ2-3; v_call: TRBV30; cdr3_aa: CAWSRRGLGTDTQYF; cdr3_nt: TGTGCCTGGAGTAGGCGTGGACTAGGCACAGATACGCAGTATTTT
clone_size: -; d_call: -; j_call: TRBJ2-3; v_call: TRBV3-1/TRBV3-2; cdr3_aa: CASSPPRKKVTDTQYF; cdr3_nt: TGTGCCAGCAGCCCCCCTCGGAAAAAGGTCACAGATACGCAGTATTTT
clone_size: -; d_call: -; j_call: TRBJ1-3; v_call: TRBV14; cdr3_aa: CASTTRTSGNTIYF; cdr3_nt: TGTGCCAGCACGACCCGGACCTCTGGAAACACCATATATTTT
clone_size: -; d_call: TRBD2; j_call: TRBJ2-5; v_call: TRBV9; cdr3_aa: CASSVGLARTQETQYF; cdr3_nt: TGTGCCAGCAGCGTAGGACTAGCCCGAACCCAAGAGACCCAGTACTTC
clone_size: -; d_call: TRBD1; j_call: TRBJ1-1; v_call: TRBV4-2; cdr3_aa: CASSQVGTGAITEAFF; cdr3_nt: TGTGCCAGCAGCCAAGTTGGGACAGGGGCGATCACTGAAGCTTTCTTT
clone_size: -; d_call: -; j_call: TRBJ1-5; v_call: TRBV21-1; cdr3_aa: CASTPQGDNQPQHF; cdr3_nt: TGTGCCAGCACCCCACAAGGGGACAATCAGCCCCAGCATTTT